Below, 18 T cell receptor beta chains from the same sample are listed, as sequenced in a study of cytomegalovirus exposure and HLA in healthy donors. The PCR employed 60 Vbeta primers together with 13 Jbeta primers. Data came from immunoSEQ multiplex PCR; TCRdb stores just in-frame clones and leaves some out. Of about 110,000 clones in the sample, about 76% are singletons; the top ten hold over 2%. The sequencing sample was made of PBMCs. All receptors derive from a woman aged 25 to 39 in good health and CMV-seronegative.

The CDR3 is CATSRDYRDNEQFF. CDR3 DNA: TGTGCCACCAGCAGAGATTACAGAGACAATGAGCAGTTCTTC. The chain has TRBV15 and TRBJ2-1; no reliable D call. The CDR3 spans 14 residues. The germline V gene encodes CDR1 LNHNV and CDR2 YYDKDF (reference sequence). The V gene lost 0 bases and the J gene lost 5 bases, with 8 bases spanning the gap.

This clone was recorded a few times. This chain uses TRBV5-1 with TRBJ1-1, with 9 bases that match TRBD1. CDR1 is SGHRS and CDR2 is YFSETQ in the germline V gene. V lost 3 bases to trimming and J lost 5 bases; unmatched junction nucleotides: 5. The CDR3 spans 14 residues. As DNA, the CDR3 is TGCGCCAGCAGCTCGACAGGGGGTGTTACTGAAGCTTTCTTT. This translates into CASSSTGGVTEAFF.

The V gene is TRBV25-1, the J gene TRBJ2-3; tentative D call: TRBD2 (6 bases). V dropped 1 base and J dropped 9 bases, with 14 bases sitting between them. The CDR3 runs to 14 residues. Germline V CDR1 and CDR2: MGHDK, SYGVNS. Here the CDR3 reads CASSESPGGTTQYF. CDR3 bases: TGTGCCAGCAGTGAATCCCCTGGCGGGACCACGCAGTATTTT. The entire variable domain, with the rest obtained from reference TRBV25-1 and TRBJ2-3, is as follows: EADIYQTPRYLVIGTGKKITLECSQTMGHDKMYWYQQDPGMELHLIHYSYGVNSTEKGDLSSESTVSRIRTEHFPLTLESARPSHTSQYLCASSESPGGTTQYFGPGTRLTVL.

The V and J genes are TRBV6-1 and TRBJ2-3; tentatively, D is TRBD2 (6 bases). The CDR3 contains 14 residues. CDR1 MNHNS and CDR2 SASEGT come from the germline V gene. V dropped 7 bases and J dropped 6 bases, with 17 bases sitting between them. The CDR3 DNA is TGTGCCAGCATAGGGACTGCCTCATGGGATACGCAGTATTTT. It codes for CASIGTASWDTQYF.

The chain is built from TRBV7-8 and TRBJ2-2; 8 bases align to TRBD2. CDR3 length equals 16 residues. In germline, CDR1 is SGHVS, CDR2 FQNEAQ. Trimming took 0 bases from V and 0 from J; bases not matched to a gene: 0. In DNA, the CDR3 is TGTGCCAGCAGCTTAGCGGGACTAGCGAACACCGGGGAGCTGTTTTTT. Its translation: CASSLAGLANTGELFF.

The chain carries TRBV19 and TRBJ1-5; 8 bases line up with TRBD1. Germline trimming cut 6 bases from V and 16 bases from J; bases unmatched to any gene: 11. The germline CDR1 and CDR2 sequences are LNHDA and SQIVND (reference sequence). The CDR3 contains 12 residues. CDR3 in DNA: TGTGCCAGTAGCCTTTCCCAGGGACAGGAACATTTT. It encodes CASSLSQGQEHF.

CDR3 region: CSVETGGSYGYTF. CDR3 DNA sequence: TGCAGCGTAGAGACAGGGGGCAGCTATGGCTACACCTTC. The chain has TRBV29-1 and TRBJ1-2, with 10 bases lining up with TRBD1. Germline V lookup: CDR1 SQVTM, CDR2 ANQGSEA. V was clipped by 6 bases and J by 4 bases; unmatched bases: 5. The CDR3 runs to 13 residues.

The rearrangement joins TRBV4-1 to TRBJ2-1; D is possibly TRBD2 (6 bases). V was shortened by 0 bases and J by 8 bases, with 11 bases between the two germline ends. Germline V lookup: CDR1 MGHRA, CDR2 YSYEKL. The CDR3 totals 14 residues. The chain's CDR3 is CASSQDGGYDEQFF. The CDR3 DNA sequence: TGCGCCAGCAGCCAAGATGGAGGGTACGATGAGCAGTTCTTC.

The chain links TRBV5-1 to TRBJ2-1; the match to TRBD2 covers 7 bases. CDR3 length: 18 amino acids. CDR1 is SGHRS and CDR2 is YFSETQ in the germline V gene. J was trimmed by 2 bases and V by 0 bases; bases with no gene match: 11. The CDR3 bases are TGCGCCAGCAGCTTGGGAGTGGGAGGGGCTAGCGCCTACAATGAGCAGTTCTTC. It codes for CASSLGVGGASAYNEQFF.

This chain links TRBV5-5 with TRBJ1-2, with D maybe TRBD1 (6 bases). The V end was cut by 4 bases, the J end by 6 bases, with 19 bases between. Germline CDR1 and CDR2: SGHKS and YYEKEE (reference sequence). The CDR3 runs 15 residues. The CDR3 here is CASSPLGVGADGYTF. The CDR3 bases are TGTGCCAGCAGCCCACTAGGTGTGGGGGCCGATGGCTACACCTTC.

V and J are TRBV5-6 and TRBJ2-7, with a weak D call TRBD2 (6 bases). Per the germline V gene, CDR1 is SGHDT and CDR2 is YYEEEE. Trimming stripped 4 bases from V and 4 bases from J, with 18 bases between. The CDR3 covers 15 residues. The CDR3: CASSALGGAGYEQYF. DNA of the CDR3: TGTGCCAGCAGCGCCCTTGGCGGGGCGGGATACGAGCAGTACTTC.

This chain uses TRBV28 with TRBJ2-3; 9 bases are a match to TRBD1. This CDR3 is built from 16 residues. V shed 5 bases, J shed 4 bases, and the junction held 10 bases outside the gene matches. Germline V gene lookup returns CDR1 MDHEN and CDR2 SYDVKM. This chain's CDR3 is CASSRLPGQGADTQYF. The CDR3 nucleotides read TGTGCCAGCAGTCGTCTACCGGGACAGGGAGCAGATACGCAGTATTTT.

The rearrangement uses TRBV11-2 and TRBJ1-1; D not resolved. The CDR3 consists of 12 residues. Germline V gives CDR1 SGHAT, CDR2 FQNNGV. Trimming took off 1 base at V and 8 bases at J, with 8 bases between the two ends. This CDR3 reads CASSLGQVEAFF. Written as DNA, the CDR3 is TGTGCCAGCAGCTTAGGGCAGGTGGAAGCTTTCTTT.

This clone has a handful of counts. The chain links TRBV28 to TRBJ1-4, with TRBD1 identical over 11 bases. This CDR3 spans 16 amino acids. V lost 6 bases and J lost 9; bases outside the gene matches: 12. The V gene's germline CDR1 is MDHEN and CDR2 SYDVKM. The CDR3, as DNA: TGTGCCAGCAGAATTGAACCGGGACAGGGGGGACAAAAACTGTTTTTT. Encoded protein: CASRIEPGQGGQKLFF.

This chain links TRBV9 with TRBJ2-1, with 7 nucleotides matching TRBD2. CDR1 SGDLS and CDR2 YYNGEE come from the germline V gene. The CDR3 length is 17 residues. The ends lost 0 bases at V and 0 bases at J; junction bases unmatched: 6. The CDR3 bases are TGTGCCAGCAGCGTAGGTTTGGGCGGGAGCTCCTACAATGAGCAGTTCTTC. Translated, it gives CASSVGLGGSSYNEQFF. Full variable domain (missing parts from reference TRBV9 and TRBJ2-1): DSGVTQTPKHLITATGQRVTLRCSPRSGDLSVYWYQQSLDQGLQFLIQYYNGEERAKGNILERFSAQQFPDLHSELNLSSLELGDSALYFCASSVGLGGSSYNEQFFGPGTRLTVL.

The rearrangement joins TRBV28 to TRBJ1-5; 8 nucleotides align to TRBD1. V was clipped by 6 bases and J by 5 bases; unmatched bases: 9. The CDR3 sequence is 15 residues long. Germline CDR1 reads MDHEN; CDR2 reads SYDVKM. This CDR3 is CASRDLGQGHQPQHF. The CDR3 coding sequence is TGTGCCAGCAGGGACTTAGGACAGGGACATCAGCCCCAGCATTTT.

This chain joins TRBV2 and TRBJ2-7; maybe TRBD2 (5 bases). Trimming shortened V by 4 bases and J by 3 bases, and 10 bases separated the two germline ends. Germline V CDR1 and CDR2: SNHLY, FYNNEI. The CDR3 sequence is 13 residues long. CDR3 bases: TGTGCCAGCAGTGGCGTTGGAGGCTACGAGCAGTACTTC. It encodes CASSGVGGYEQYF.

The chain uses TRBV2 and TRBJ2-4; a weak D match, TRBD2 (5 bases). V lost 4 bases and J 7 bases, leaving 8 bases between the germline ends. Germline V lookup: CDR1 SNHLY, CDR2 FYNNEI. This CDR3 has 12 amino acids. CDR3 loop: CASSVAGNIQYF. The CDR3 DNA reads as TGTGCCAGCAGTGTTGCGGGTAACATTCAGTACTTC. Filled out from reference TRBV2 and TRBJ2-4, the complete variable domain reads EPEVTQTPSHQVTQMGQEVILRCVPISNHLYFYWYRQILGQKVEFLVSFYNNEISEKSEIFDDQFSVERPDGSNFTLKIRSTKLEDSAMYFCASSVAGNIQYFGAGTRLSVL.